Below are 8 T cell receptor beta chains sequenced from a single sample in a study of cytomegalovirus exposure and HLA in healthy donors. Measured with immunoSEQ multiplex PCR; TCRdb has only the in-frame clones, and not every one. The sample has approximately 180,000 clones, roughly nine tenths seen once; the top ten hold approximately 2.4%. The specimen was PBMCs. These receptors came from a man aged 18 to 29 in good health and CMV-seropositive.

The rearrangement links TRBV7-6 to TRBJ1-2; D possibly corresponds to TRBD1 (6 bases). CDR1 and CDR2 from the germline V gene are SGHVS and FNYEAQ. This CDR3 has 15 residues. Trimming took 1 base from V and 8 from J, leaving 17 bases between them. The chain's CDR3 is CASSLVGGGREGYTF. DNA of the CDR3: TGTGCCAGCAGCTTAGTCGGGGGGGGGCGTGAAGGCTACACCTTC.

The chain joins TRBV27 to TRBJ1-2; no clear D gene. Germline V gene lookup returns CDR1 MNHEY and CDR2 SMNVEV (reference sequence). The CDR3 is made up of 15 amino acids. Trimming removed 4 bases from V and 2 bases from J, with 14 bases in between. The CDR3 is CASSSHPQRNYGYTF. CDR3 nucleotide sequence: TGTGCCAGCAGTTCCCATCCTCAGAGGAACTATGGCTACACCTTC.

V gene TRBV5-4 combines with J gene TRBJ2-7, with D perhaps matching TRBD2 (5 bases). This CDR3 is built from 13 residues. The V end was cut by 3 bases, the J end by 5 bases, with 12 bases between. CDR1 and CDR2 (germline): SGHNT, YYREEE (reference sequence). The CDR3 loop is CASSSGWGDEQYF. The CDR3 DNA sequence: TGTGCCAGCAGCTCCGGTTGGGGAGACGAGCAGTACTTC.

The chain uses TRBV15 and TRBJ1-1; D gene unclear. Trimming stripped 0 bases from V and 0 bases from J, with 11 bases between. The germline CDR1 and CDR2 sequences are LNHNV and YYDKDF (reference sequence). The CDR3 has 16 residues. The CDR3 nucleotides are TGTGCCACCAGCAGAGATGTTGGGCTTTTGAACACTGAAGCTTTCTTT. Its translation is CATSRDVGLLNTEAFF.

This chain links TRBV2 with TRBJ1-2; TRBD1 matches at 7 bases. V gave up 8 bases and J gave up 2 bases; unmatched junction bases: 8. CDR1 and CDR2 from the germline V gene are SNHLY and FYNNEI. This CDR3 has 14 residues. The CDR3 loop is CASRGRGLNYGYTF. DNA for the CDR3: TGTGCCAGCCGAGGCAGGGGGTTGAACTATGGCTACACCTTC.

The J gene is TRBJ2-1, the V gene TRBV27; TRBD2 matches 11 bases. Germline V gene sequence: CDR1 MNHEY, CDR2 SMNVEV (reference sequence). There are 16 residues in the CDR3. J gave up 2 bases and V 5 bases, and 5 bases lay outside the gene matches. The CDR3 here is CASSPTTSGTYNEQFF. CDR3 coding DNA: TGTGCCAGCAGTCCGACGACTAGCGGGACCTACAATGAGCAGTTCTTC.

The V and J genes are TRBV6-6 and TRBJ1-6; TRBD1 is a possible D gene (6 bases). The CDR3 consists of 16 residues. CDR1 MNHNY and CDR2 SVGAGI come from the germline V gene (reference sequence). Trimming stripped 5 bases from V and 9 bases from J, with 20 bases between. The CDR3 reads CASSQDRIPLSSPLHF. CDR3 DNA sequence: TGTGCCAGCAGTCAAGACAGGATCCCACTTAGTTCACCCCTCCACTTT.

This sequence joins TRBV6-4 and TRBJ1-2, with TRBD1 as a possible D gene (5 bases). V lost 10 bases to trimming and J lost 6 bases, with 18 bases between them. Germline V gene data show CDR1 as MRHNA and CDR2 as SNTAGT. The CDR3 is made up of 13 amino acids. The DNA for the CDR3 is TGTGCCACCGTTAGATGGGGGGTCGATGGCTACACCTTC. It codes for CATVRWGVDGYTF.